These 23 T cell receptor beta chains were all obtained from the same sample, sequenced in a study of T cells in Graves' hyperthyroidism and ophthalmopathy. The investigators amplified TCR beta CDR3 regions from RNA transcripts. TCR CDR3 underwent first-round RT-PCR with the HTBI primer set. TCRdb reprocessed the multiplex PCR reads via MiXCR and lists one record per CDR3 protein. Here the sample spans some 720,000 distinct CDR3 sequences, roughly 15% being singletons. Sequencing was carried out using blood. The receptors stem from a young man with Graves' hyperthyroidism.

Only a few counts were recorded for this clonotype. CDR3 in DNA: TGCAGTGCACCTCGACAGGGTCTCAGCTCTGGGGCCAACGTCCTGACTTTC. Protein product: CSAPRQGLSSGANVLTF. The chain employs TRBV20-1 and TRBJ2-6; 7 positions match TRBD1. This CDR3 is built from 17 residues. The V gene end was trimmed by 6 bases and the J gene end by 0 bases; junction bases not matched to a gene: 11. From germline, CDR1 is DFQATT and CDR2 SNEGSKA (reference sequence).

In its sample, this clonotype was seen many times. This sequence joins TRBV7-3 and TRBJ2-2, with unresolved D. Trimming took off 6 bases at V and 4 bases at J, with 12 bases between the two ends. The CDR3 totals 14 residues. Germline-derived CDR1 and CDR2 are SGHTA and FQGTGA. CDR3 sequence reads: CASRRDIGTGELFF. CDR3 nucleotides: TGTGCCAGCAGGCGAGATATTGGCACCGGGGAGCTGTTTTTT.

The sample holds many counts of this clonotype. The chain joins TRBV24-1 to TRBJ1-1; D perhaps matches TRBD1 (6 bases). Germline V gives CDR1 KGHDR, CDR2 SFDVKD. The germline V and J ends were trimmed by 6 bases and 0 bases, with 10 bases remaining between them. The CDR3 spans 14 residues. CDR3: CATSRRGVNTEAFF. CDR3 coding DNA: TGTGCCACCAGTCGGAGGGGGGTGAACACTGAAGCTTTCTTT.

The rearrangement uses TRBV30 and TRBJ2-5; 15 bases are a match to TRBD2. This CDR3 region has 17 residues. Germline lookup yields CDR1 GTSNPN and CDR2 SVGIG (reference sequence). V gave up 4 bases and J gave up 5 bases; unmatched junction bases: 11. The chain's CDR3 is CAWTQGLAGGPGETQYF. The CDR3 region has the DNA TGTGCCTGGACCCAAGGACTAGCGGGAGGGCCCGGGGAGACCCAGTACTTC.

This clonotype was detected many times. The CDR3 loop reads CASSFEGSDTQYF. CDR3 sequence (DNA): TGTGCCAGCAGTTTCGAGGGGAGCGATACGCAGTATTTT. V is TRBV28 and J is TRBJ2-3, with D perhaps TRBD1 or TRBD2 (5 bases each). With 3 bases removed from V and 6 bases from J, the gap between germline ends came to 10 bases. Germline values: CDR1 MDHEN, CDR2 SYDVKM. The CDR3 has 13 residues. The variable domain in full, with the rest retrieved from reference TRBV28 and TRBJ2-3, is DVKVTQSSRYLVKRTGEKVFLECVQDMDHENMFWYRQDPGLGLRLIYFSYDVKMKEKGDIPEGYSVSREKKERFSLILESASTNQTSMYLCASSFEGSDTQYFGPGTRLTVL.

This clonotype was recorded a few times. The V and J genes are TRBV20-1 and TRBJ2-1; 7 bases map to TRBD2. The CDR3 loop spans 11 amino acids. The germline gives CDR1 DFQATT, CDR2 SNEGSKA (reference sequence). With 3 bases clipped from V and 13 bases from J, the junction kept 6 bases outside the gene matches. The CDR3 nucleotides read TGCAGTGCTAGTACCGGGAGGCACCAGTTCTTC. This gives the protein CSASTGRHQFF.

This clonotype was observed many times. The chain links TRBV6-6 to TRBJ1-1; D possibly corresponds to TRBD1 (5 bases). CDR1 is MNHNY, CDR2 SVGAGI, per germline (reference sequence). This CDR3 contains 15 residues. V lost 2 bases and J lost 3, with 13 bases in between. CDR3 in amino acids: CASSYEAGLDTEAFF. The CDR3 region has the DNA TGTGCCAGCAGTTACGAGGCAGGGTTGGACACTGAAGCTTTCTTT.

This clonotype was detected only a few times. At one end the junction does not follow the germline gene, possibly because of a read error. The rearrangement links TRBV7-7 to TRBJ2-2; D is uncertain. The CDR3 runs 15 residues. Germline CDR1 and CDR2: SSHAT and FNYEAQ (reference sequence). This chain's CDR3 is CASSLGPLNTGELFF. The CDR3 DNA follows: TGTGCTAGCAGCTTGGGTCCCCTGAACACCGGGGAGCTGTTTTTT.

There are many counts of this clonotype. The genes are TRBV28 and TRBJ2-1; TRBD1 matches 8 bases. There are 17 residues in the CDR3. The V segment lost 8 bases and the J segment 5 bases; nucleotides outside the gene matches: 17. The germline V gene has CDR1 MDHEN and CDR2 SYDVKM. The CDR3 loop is CASPPGVGRGRNNEQFF. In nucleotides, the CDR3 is TGTGCCAGCCCACCAGGCGTCGGCAGGGGGCGTAACAATGAGCAGTTCTTC. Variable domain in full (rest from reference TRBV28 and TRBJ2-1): DVKVTQSSRYLVKRTGEKVFLECVQDMDHENMFWYRQDPGLGLRLIYFSYDVKMKEKGDIPEGYSVSREKKERFSLILESASTNQTSMYLCASPPGVGRGRNNEQFFGPGTRLTVL.

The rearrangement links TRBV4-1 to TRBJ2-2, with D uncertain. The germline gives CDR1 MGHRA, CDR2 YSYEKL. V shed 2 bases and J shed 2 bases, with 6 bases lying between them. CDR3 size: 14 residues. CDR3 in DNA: TGCGCCAGCAGCCAACACGTAAACACCGGGGAGCTGTTTTTT. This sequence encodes CASSQHVNTGELFF.

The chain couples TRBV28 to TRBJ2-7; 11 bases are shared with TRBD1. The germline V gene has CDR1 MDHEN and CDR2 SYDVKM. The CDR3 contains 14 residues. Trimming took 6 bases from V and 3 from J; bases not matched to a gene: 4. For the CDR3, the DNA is TGTGCCAGCAGGGGACAGGGGGTTGTCTACGAGCAGTACTTC. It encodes CASRGQGVVYEQYF.

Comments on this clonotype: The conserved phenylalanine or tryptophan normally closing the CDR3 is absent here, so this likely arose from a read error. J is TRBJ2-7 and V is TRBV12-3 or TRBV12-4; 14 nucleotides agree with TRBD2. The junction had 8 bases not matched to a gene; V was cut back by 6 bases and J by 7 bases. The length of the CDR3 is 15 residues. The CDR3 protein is CASSPGLAGGREQYL. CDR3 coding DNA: TGTGCCAGCAGCCCTGGACTAGCGGGAGGTAGGGAGCAGTACCTC.

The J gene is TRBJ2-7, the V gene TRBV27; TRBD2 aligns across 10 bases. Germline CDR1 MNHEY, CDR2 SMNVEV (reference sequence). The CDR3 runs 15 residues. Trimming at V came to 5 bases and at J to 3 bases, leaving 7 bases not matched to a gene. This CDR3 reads CASSDRTSGYYEQYF. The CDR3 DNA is TGTGCCAGCAGTGACCGGACTAGCGGATACTACGAGCAGTACTTC.

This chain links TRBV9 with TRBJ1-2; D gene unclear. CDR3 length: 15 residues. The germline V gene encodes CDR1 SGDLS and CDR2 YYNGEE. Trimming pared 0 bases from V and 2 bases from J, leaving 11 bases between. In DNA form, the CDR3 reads TGTGCCAGCAGCGTAGGACTCAGTCTAAACTATGGCTACACCTTC. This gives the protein CASSVGLSLNYGYTF.

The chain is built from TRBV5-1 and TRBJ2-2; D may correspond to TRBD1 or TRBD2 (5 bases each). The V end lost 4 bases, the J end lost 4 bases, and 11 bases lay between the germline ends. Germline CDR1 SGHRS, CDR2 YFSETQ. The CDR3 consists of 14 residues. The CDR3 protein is CASSPQGVTGELFF. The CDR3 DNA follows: TGCGCCAGCAGCCCCCAGGGAGTCACCGGGGAGCTGTTTTTT.

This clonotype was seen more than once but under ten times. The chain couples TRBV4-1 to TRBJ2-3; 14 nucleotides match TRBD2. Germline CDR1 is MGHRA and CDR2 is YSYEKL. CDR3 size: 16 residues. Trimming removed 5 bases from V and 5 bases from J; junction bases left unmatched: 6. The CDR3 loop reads CASSKTGTSGRDTQYF. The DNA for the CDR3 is TGCGCCAGCAGCAAAACCGGGACTAGCGGGAGAGATACGCAGTATTTT.

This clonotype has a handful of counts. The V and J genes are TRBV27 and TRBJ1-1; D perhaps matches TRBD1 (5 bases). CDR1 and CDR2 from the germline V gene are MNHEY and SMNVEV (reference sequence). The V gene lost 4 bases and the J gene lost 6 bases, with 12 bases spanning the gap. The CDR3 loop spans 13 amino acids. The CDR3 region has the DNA TGTGCCAGCAGTTCTCACCGGGGGGCTGAAGCTTTCTTT. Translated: CASSSHRGAEAFF.

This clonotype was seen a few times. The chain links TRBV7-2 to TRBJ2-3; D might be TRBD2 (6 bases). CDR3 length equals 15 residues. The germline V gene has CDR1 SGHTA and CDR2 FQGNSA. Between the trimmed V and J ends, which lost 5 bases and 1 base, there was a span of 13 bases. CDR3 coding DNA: TGTGCCAGCAGCCTTCGACTAGAAGGCACAGATACGCAGTATTTT. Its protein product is CASSLRLEGTDTQYF.

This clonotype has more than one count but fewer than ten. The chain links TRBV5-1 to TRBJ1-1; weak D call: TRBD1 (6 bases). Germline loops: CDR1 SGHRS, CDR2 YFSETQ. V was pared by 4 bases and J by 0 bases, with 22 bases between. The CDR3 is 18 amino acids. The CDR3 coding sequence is TGCGCCAGCAGCCCCGCGACAGGTCGATCCTTCATGAACACTGAAGCTTTCTTT. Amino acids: CASSPATGRSFMNTEAFF.

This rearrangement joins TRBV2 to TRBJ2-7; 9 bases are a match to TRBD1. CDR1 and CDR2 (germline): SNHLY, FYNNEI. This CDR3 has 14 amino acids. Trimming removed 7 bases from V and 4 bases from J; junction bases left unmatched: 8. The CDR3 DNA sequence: TGTGCCAGCACCGAAGGGGGACAGGGATACGAGCAGTACTTC. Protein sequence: CASTEGGQGYEQYF.

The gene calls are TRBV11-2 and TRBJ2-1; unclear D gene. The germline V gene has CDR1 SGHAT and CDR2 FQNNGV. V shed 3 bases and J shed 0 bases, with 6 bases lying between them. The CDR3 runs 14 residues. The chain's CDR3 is CASSFDVSYNEQFF. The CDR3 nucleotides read TGTGCCAGCAGCTTCGACGTCTCCTACAATGAGCAGTTCTTC.

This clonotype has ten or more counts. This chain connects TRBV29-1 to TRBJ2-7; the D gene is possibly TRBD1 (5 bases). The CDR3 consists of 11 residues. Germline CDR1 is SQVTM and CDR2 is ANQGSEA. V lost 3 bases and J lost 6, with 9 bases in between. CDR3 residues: CSVEVGREQYF. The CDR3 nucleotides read TGCAGCGTTGAGGTGGGGCGCGAGCAGTACTTC.

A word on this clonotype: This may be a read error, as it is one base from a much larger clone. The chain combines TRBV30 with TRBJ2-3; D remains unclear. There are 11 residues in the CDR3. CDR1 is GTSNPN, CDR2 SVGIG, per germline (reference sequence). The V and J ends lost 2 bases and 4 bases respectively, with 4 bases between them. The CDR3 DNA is TGTGCCTGGAGTCGGGCAGATACGCAGTATTTT. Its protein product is CAWSRADTQYF.